This entry lists 8 T cell receptor beta chains sequenced from one sample in a study of monozygotic twins with inflammatory bowel disease (dated by TCRdb to between 2018 and 2021). Library method: 5' RACE. The instrument given in TCRdb is Illumina HiSeq 2500. TCRdb reanalyzed the reads, keeping one entry per CDR3 protein sequence and omitting DNA. The sample's own table lists some 400,000 distinct CDR3 sequences. The ten largest clonotypes hold roughly 2.3% of the sample. The sequencing input was blood. The receptors were sampled from a human donor with ulcerative colitis or Crohn's disease, or a healthy co-twin of an affected twin (not recorded which).

The chain combines TRBV29-1 with TRBJ1-1; lacking DNA, the TRBD1 call made by TCRdb goes unchecked. CDR1 is SQVTM and CDR2 is ANQGSEA in the germline V gene. This CDR3 is 12 amino acids long. The CDR3 here is CSVDRGNTEAFF.

The chain couples TRBV2 to TRBJ1-5. This CDR3 comprises 13 residues. Germline assignment: CDR1 SNHLY and CDR2 FYNNEI. The CDR3 sequence is CASSEQSNQPQHF.

The gene calls are TRBV5-1 and TRBJ2-6; TCRdb's D gene call, TRBD2, goes unchecked for lack of DNA. The CDR3 has 14 amino acids. Per germline, CDR1 SGHRS and CDR2 YFSETQ. The CDR3 reads CASSAGGGANVLTF.

The chain has TRBV10-3 and TRBJ2-3; TCRdb calls TRBD2, which cannot be checked without DNA. Germline values: CDR1 ENHRY, CDR2 SYGVKD. The CDR3 is 14 residues long. CDR3 amino acids: CAISDRAGGDTQYF.

This chain joins TRBV10-3 and TRBJ2-2; TCRdb's D gene call, TRBD2, goes unchecked for lack of DNA. Germline V CDR1 and CDR2: ENHRY, SYGVKD. CDR3 length equals 18 residues. The CDR3 sequence is CAISESTRGGLDTGELFF.

The rearrangement uses TRBV6-1 and TRBJ1-1; lacking DNA, the TRBD1 call made by TCRdb goes unchecked. Germline CDR1 reads MNHNS; CDR2 reads SASEGT. The CDR3 has 15 residues. This CDR3 reads CASHRTGGLNTEAFF.

This chain joins TRBV5-5 and TRBJ1-1. The CDR3 consists of 13 residues. Looked up from germline, CDR1 is SGHKS and CDR2 is YYEKEE (reference sequence). CDR3 protein: CASSMTDNTEAFF.

This rearrangement joins TRBV5-1 to TRBJ2-1. Germline V gives CDR1 SGHRS, CDR2 YFSETQ. This CDR3 has 16 residues. CDR3 sequence reads: CASSLGEKSSYNEQFF.